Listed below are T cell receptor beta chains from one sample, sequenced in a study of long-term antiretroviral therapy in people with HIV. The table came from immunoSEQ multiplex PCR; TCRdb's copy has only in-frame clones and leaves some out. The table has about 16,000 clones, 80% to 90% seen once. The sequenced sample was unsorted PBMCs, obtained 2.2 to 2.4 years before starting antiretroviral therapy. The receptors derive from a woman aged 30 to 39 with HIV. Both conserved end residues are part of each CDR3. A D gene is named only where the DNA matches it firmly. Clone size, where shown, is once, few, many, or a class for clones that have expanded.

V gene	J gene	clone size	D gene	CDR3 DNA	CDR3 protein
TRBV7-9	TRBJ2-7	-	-	TGTGCCAGCAGCTTAGGATGGCAGGGTTACGAGCAGTACTTC	CASSLGWQGYEQYF
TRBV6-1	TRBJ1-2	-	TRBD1	TGTGCCAGCAGTGAATTCAGAGATTCGATAACCCGGGACAGGGATTATGGCTACACCTTC	CASSEFRDSITRDRDYGYTF
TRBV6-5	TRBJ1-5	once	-	TGTGCCAGCAGTTATGGGACACGGAATCAGCCCCAGCATTTT	CASSYGTRNQPQHF
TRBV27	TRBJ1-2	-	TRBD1	TGTGCCAGCAGTTCGCTTGGGACAGAGGGGGGCTACACCTTC	CASSSLGTEGGYTF
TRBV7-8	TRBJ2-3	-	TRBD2	TGTGCCAGCAGCTTCGTGGCGGGGGGGTTTATAGATACGCAGTATTTT	CASSFVAGGFIDTQYF
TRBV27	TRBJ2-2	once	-	TGTGCCAGCAGTCTAGGACAGTACACCGGGGAGCTGTTTTTT	CASSLGQYTGELFF
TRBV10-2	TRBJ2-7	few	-	TGCGCCAGCAGTGTTCGGGGGACAGACTACGAGCAGTACTTC	CASSVRGTDYEQYF
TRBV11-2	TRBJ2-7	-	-	TGTGCCAGCAGCTTAGGACGGGGAGGCTCCTACGAGCAGTACTTC	CASSLGRGGSYEQYF
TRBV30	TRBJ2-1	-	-	TGTGCCTGGAGTGTATCCCTATCTGGGGATGAGCAGTTCTTC	CAWSVSLSGDEQFF
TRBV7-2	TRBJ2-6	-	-	TGTGCCAGCTCCGGGGTCTCTGGGGCCAACGTCCTGACTTTC	CASSGVSGANVLTF
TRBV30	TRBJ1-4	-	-	TGTGCCTGGAGTCCGCAGGGTTCGACTAATGAAAAACTGTTTTTT	CAWSPQGSTNEKLFF
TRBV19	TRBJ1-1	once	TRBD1	TGTGCCAGTAGAGTACAAAATTCACCGGGACAGGGGGCGGATGACACTGAAGCTTTCTTT	CASRVQNSPGQGADDTEAFF
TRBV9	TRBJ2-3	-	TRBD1	TGTGCCAGCAGCGCCGGGACAGGGGGCGCCCGAAGCACAGATACGCAGTATTTT	CASSAGTGGARSTDTQYF
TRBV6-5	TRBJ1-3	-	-	TGTGCCAGCAGTGAAGGGGGTCGGAACACCATATATTTT	CASSEGGRNTIYF
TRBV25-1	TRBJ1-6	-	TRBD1	TGTGCCAGCAGTGAGGGACAGGGCGGTTCACCCCTCCACTTT	CASSEGQGGSPLHF
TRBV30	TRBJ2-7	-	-	TGTGCCTGGAGGACCCCGGGGACCTACGAGCAGTACTTC	CAWRTPGTYEQYF
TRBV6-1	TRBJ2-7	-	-	TGTGCCAGCAGTGCGGGTGGTGGCTACGAGCAGTACTTC	CASSAGGGYEQYF
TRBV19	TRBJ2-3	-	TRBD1	TGTGCCAGTAGTATAGAGGGGACAGGGGCAGATACGCAGTATTTT	CASSIEGTGADTQYF
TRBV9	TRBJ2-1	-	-	TGTGCCAGCAGCCAAGACTCATTATCCTACAATGAGCAGTTCTTC	CASSQDSLSYNEQFF
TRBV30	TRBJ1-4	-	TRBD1	TGTGCCTGGAGCCCCGGGACAGGCTTTTCGGAAAAACTGTTTTTT	CAWSPGTGFSEKLFF
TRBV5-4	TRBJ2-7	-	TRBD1	TGTGCCAGCAGCTTTCGGGACAGGGCCCACGAGCAGTACTTC	CASSFRDRAHEQYF
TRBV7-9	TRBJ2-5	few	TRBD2	TGTGCCAGCAGCCGAGGACTAGCGGGGGGGTACCAAGAGACCCAGTACTTC	CASSRGLAGGYQETQYF
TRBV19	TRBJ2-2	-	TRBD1	TGTGCCAGTAGTAAAAACAGGGGTTACGACACCGGGGAGCTGTTTTTT	CASSKNRGYDTGELFF
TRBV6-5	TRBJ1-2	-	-	TGTGCCAGCAGCCCAACTATATTAGGCTACACCTTC	CASSPTILGYTF
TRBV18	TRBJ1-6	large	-	TGTGCCAGCTCACCACCTCCGAGGGGGAAGAATTCACCCCTCCACTTT	CASSPPPRGKNSPLHF
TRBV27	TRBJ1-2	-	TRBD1	TGTGCCAGCAGTTTACTACCGGGACAGGGGGCTGATGGCTACACCTTC	CASSLLPGQGADGYTF
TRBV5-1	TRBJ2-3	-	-	TGCGCCAGCAGCTTGGCCCCCGGGCCAGATACGCAGTATTTT	CASSLAPGPDTQYF
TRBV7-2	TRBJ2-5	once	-	TGTGCCAGCAGCTTAGCAGCGCTTCAAGAGACCCAGTACTTC	CASSLAALQETQYF
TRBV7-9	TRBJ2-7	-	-	TGTGCCAGCAGCTTAGGATTGGTGACCTACGAGCAGTACTTC	CASSLGLVTYEQYF
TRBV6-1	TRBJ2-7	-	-	TGTGCCAGCAGTGAGGCAGATTACGAGCAGTACTTC	CASSEADYEQYF
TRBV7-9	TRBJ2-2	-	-	TGTGCCTCCACAAGGGGGGGCGCGGTCACCGGGGAGCTGTTTTTT	CASTRGGAVTGELFF
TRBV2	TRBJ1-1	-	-	TGTGCCAGCGGTTTAAATCTGAACACTGAAGCTTTCTTT	CASGLNLNTEAFF
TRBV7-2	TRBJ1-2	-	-	TGTGCCAGCAGCCTCGCCGTGGCTAACTATGGCTACACCTTC	CASSLAVANYGYTF
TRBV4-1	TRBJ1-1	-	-	TGCGCCAGCAGCCAGGCCTCTCAGACGAACACTGAAGCTTTCTTT	CASSQASQTNTEAFF
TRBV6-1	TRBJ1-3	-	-	TGTGCCAGCAGTGAACAGTCCTCTGGAAACACCATATATTTT	CASSEQSSGNTIYF
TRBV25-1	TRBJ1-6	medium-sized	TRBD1	TGTGCCAGCAGCTGGGACAGGGATAATTCACCCCTCCACTTT	CASSWDRDNSPLHF
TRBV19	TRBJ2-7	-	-	TGTGCCAGTAGTGCAGGGGCTTACTCCTACGAGCAGTACTTC	CASSAGAYSYEQYF
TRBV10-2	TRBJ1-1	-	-	TGCGCCAGCAGGAGGAACAGGGAGAACACTGAAGCTTTCTTT	CASRRNRENTEAFF
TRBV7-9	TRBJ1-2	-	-	TGTGCCAGCAGCCCACTCCTGAGATCTAACTATGGCTACACCTTC	CASSPLLRSNYGYTF
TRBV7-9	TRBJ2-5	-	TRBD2	TGTGCCAGCAGCTCTTCGGACCCCGGGAGGGAGACCCAGTACTTC	CASSSSDPGRETQYF
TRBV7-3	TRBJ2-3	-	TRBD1	TGTGCCAGCAGCCCGACAGGGGGCGCAGATACGCAGTATTTT	CASSPTGGADTQYF
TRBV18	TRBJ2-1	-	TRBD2	TGTGCCAGCTCACCACCGTCGGGAGGGGCACCGTTCTTC	CASSPPSGGAPFF
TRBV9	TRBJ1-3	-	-	TGTGCCAGCAGCGTAGCTCCGACAGGTATCTCTGGAAACACCATATATTTT	CASSVAPTGISGNTIYF
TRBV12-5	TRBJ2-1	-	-	TGTGCTAGTGGGACCTCTCTGGCCGGGCCAAATGAGCAGTTCTTC	CASGTSLAGPNEQFF
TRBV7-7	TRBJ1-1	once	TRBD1	TGTGCCAGCAGCCCCCCTTCAGGGGGGCGACGGACTGAAGCTTTCTTT	CASSPPSGGRRTEAFF
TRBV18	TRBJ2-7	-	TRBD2	TGTGCCAGCTCACCGGAAAAACGGGGGGGCCTTTTTGGGACATCCTACGAGCAGTACTTC	CASSPEKRGGLFGTSYEQYF
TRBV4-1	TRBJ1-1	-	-	TGCGCCAGCAGCCAAGATAATCGGGTACAGACTGAAGCTTTCTTT	CASSQDNRVQTEAFF
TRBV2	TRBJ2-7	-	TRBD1	TGTGCCAGCAGTGAAGCGCCGAGGACAGGTCGTTACCACGAGCAGTACTTC	CASSEAPRTGRYHEQYF
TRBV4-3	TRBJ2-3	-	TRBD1	TGCGCCAGCAGCCCGTCGACAGGGACCACAGATACGCAGTATTTT	CASSPSTGTTDTQYF